The 18 T cell receptor beta chains in this list originate from one sample, sequenced in a study of cytomegalovirus exposure and HLA in healthy donors. The PCR used 60 Vbeta and 13 Jbeta primers. Sequenced by immunoSEQ multiplex PCR; TCRdb stores in-frame clones only, minus some. Among under 200,000 clones, more than 65% were seen once, and the ten largest hold approximately 3.9%. Sequenced input: PBMCs. The receptors here all came from a man aged 50-59 years in good health and CMV-seronegative.

Comments on this clone: The junction does not match germline at one end; this may be a read error. The sample holds other DNA sequences that translate to the same CDR3. The chain combines TRBV4-2 with TRBJ2-1; D possibly corresponds to TRBD2 (5 bases). Germline V CDR1 and CDR2: LGHNA, YNFKEQ. This CDR3 has 14 amino acids. For the CDR3, the DNA is TGTGCCAGCAGCCAACCCGGACTGTACAATGAACAGTTCTTC. Translating gives CASSQPGLYNEQFF.

The chain recombines TRBV4-3 with TRBJ2-5, with a possible D match to TRBD2 (6 bases). The length of the CDR3 is 14 residues. V was trimmed by 0 bases and J by 7 bases, leaving 12 bases between them. The germline CDR1 and CDR2 sequences are LGHNA and YSLEER. CDR3 residues: CASSQDNSGGTQYF. The CDR3 DNA reads TGCGCCAGCAGCCAAGATAATAGCGGAGGGACCCAGTACTTC.

This clone was recorded once. The CDR3 DNA reads as TGTGCCAGCAGCCAAGATACCGCCTCTCGAGGGCATTTT. This encodes CASSQDTASRGHF. The gene calls are TRBV4-2 and TRBJ1-5, with D unresolved. Trimming took 0 bases from V and 15 from J, leaving 15 bases between them. Germline V gene lookup returns CDR1 LGHNA and CDR2 YNFKEQ. This CDR3 is built from 13 residues.

The chain recombines TRBV7-9 with TRBJ1-2, with 7 bases identical to TRBD1. There are 15 residues in the CDR3. The germline V gene encodes CDR1 SEHNR and CDR2 FQNEAQ (reference sequence). V shed 1 base, J shed 3 bases, and the junction held 5 bases outside the gene matches. CDR3 sequence (DNA): TGTGCCAGCAGCTTAGAAGGGACAGTTTACTATGGCTACACCTTC. Amino acid sequence: CASSLEGTVYYGYTF.

This clone came up a few times. The sample contains more than one DNA sequence encoding this CDR3. This sequence joins TRBV19 and TRBJ1-4; weak D call: TRBD1 (5 bases). Germline V CDR1 and CDR2: LNHDA, SQIVND (reference sequence). Trimming stripped 2 bases from V and 8 bases from J, with 9 bases between. This CDR3 has 13 amino acids. CDR3 sequence reads: CASSIQGGEKLFF. The CDR3 DNA reads as TGTGCCAGTAGTATACAGGGCGGAGAAAAACTGTTTTTT.

The genes are TRBV5-5 and TRBJ1-5, with D perhaps matching TRBD1 (6 bases). Germline CDR1 SGHKS, CDR2 YYEKEE (reference sequence). The ends were cut back, 4 bases at V and 7 bases at J, with 18 bases in the middle. The CDR3 is 15 residues long. Written as DNA, the CDR3 is TGTGCCAGCAGCCGGGACCCCCAGGGGCGGCAGCCCCAGCATTTT. Translation: CASSRDPQGRQPQHF. The full variable domain, rest sourced from reference TRBV5-5 and TRBJ1-5, is DAGVTQSPTHLIKTRGQQVTLRCSPISGHKSVSWYQQVLGQGPQFIFQYYEKEERGRGNFPDRFSARQFPNYSSELNVNALLLGDSALYLCASSRDPQGRQPQHFGDGTRLSIL.

The V gene is TRBV9, the J gene TRBJ1-4, with D tentatively TRBD1 (5 bases). V was cut by 0 bases and J by 2 bases, with 8 bases left in between. The V gene's germline CDR1 is SGDLS and CDR2 YYNGEE. The CDR3 covers 15 residues. The CDR3: CASSVGGRTNEKLFF. DNA of the CDR3: TGTGCCAGCAGCGTAGGGGGGAGGACTAATGAAAAACTGTTTTTT. The full variable domain, its missing parts supplied by reference TRBV9 and TRBJ1-4, is DSGVTQTPKHLITATGQRVTLRCSPRSGDLSVYWYQQSLDQGLQFLIQYYNGEERAKGNILERFSAQQFPDLHSELNLSSLELGDSALYFCASSVGGRTNEKLFFGSGTQLSVL.

This chain uses TRBV2 with TRBJ2-7; 10 nucleotides match TRBD1. V gave up 9 bases and J gave up 2 bases; unmatched junction bases: 4. Germline assignment: CDR1 SNHLY and CDR2 FYNNEI. The CDR3 extends over 13 amino acids. The CDR3 loop is CASRTGGTYEQYF. The DNA of the CDR3 is TGTGCCAGTCGGACAGGGGGAACCTACGAGCAGTACTTC.

This clone was detected only a few times. V and J are TRBV10-1 and TRBJ1-1, with TRBD1 as a possible D gene (5 bases). CDR3 length: 13 residues. Germline V gene lookup returns CDR1 WNHNN and CDR2 SYGVQD (reference sequence). Deletions cut 6 bases from V and 4 bases from J, with 12 bases between. The CDR3 sequence: CASSQGGSTEAFF. CDR3 in DNA: TGCGCCAGCAGCCAGGGAGGTAGCACTGAAGCTTTCTTT.

V usage is TRBV6-6 and J usage is TRBJ2-7; D remains ambiguous. CDR1 and CDR2 (germline): MNHNY, SVGAGI (reference sequence). The CDR3 is 14 amino acids. Trimming removed 0 bases at V and 0 bases at J, with 6 bases between. The CDR3 bases are TGTGCCAGCAGTTACTCTTCTAGCTCCTACGAGCAGTACTTC. Translation: CASSYSSSSYEQYF.

This sequence joins TRBV7-9 and TRBJ2-1; 10 nucleotides line up with TRBD1. V lost 1 base, J lost 8 bases, and 2 bases stayed unmatched. Germline CDR1 and CDR2: SEHNR and FQNEAQ (reference sequence). This CDR3 comprises 14 residues. The CDR3 DNA reads as TGTGCCAGCAGCTTAGTCGGGACAGGGGATGAGCAGTTCTTC. This codes for CASSLVGTGDEQFF. The variable domain in full, with the rest retrieved from reference TRBV7-9 and TRBJ2-1, is DTGVSQNPRHKITKRGQNVTFRCDPISEHNRLYWYRQTLGQGPEFLTYFQNEAQLEKSRLLSDRFSAERPKGSFSTLEIQRTEQGDSAMYLCASSLVGTGDEQFFGPGTRLTVL.

Here the CDR3 reads CSVAPRVASGNTIYF. The CDR3 DNA sequence: TGCAGCGTTGCTCCTCGGGTGGCCTCTGGAAACACCATATATTTT. J is TRBJ1-3 and V is TRBV29-1; D remains ambiguous. Trimming removed 4 bases from V and 0 bases from J, with 13 bases in between. Germline V gene lookup returns CDR1 SQVTM and CDR2 ANQGSEA. The CDR3 extends over 15 amino acids.

The chain has TRBV5-4 and TRBJ2-7; D is uncertain. This CDR3 has 14 residues. Per the germline V gene, CDR1 is SGHNT and CDR2 is YYREEE (reference sequence). V gave up 0 bases and J gave up 3 bases, with 10 bases separating them. CDR3 amino acids: CASSLVGGFYEQYF. The CDR3 DNA follows: TGTGCCAGCAGCTTGGTAGGCGGATTCTACGAGCAGTACTTC.

The V and J genes are TRBV30 and TRBJ2-1; TRBD2 matches 11 bases. V lost 5 bases to trimming and J lost 5 bases; unmatched junction nucleotides: 5. Germline CDR1 is GTSNPN and CDR2 is SVGIG (reference sequence). The CDR3 extends over 14 amino acids. For the CDR3, the DNA is TGTGCCTGGGAACTAGCGGGGGTAAACAATGAGCAGTTCTTC. Its translation: CAWELAGVNNEQFF. Variable domain in full (rest from reference TRBV30 and TRBJ2-1): SQTIHQWPATLVQPVGSPLSLECTVEGTSNPNLYWYRQAAGRGLQLLFYSVGIGQISSEVPQNLSASRPQDRQFILSSKKLLLSDSGFYLCAWELAGVNNEQFFGPGTRLTVL.

This clone was counted only a few times. This chain uses TRBV29-1 with TRBJ1-2, with D tentatively TRBD1 (6 bases). The CDR3 sequence is 12 residues long. With 6 bases removed from V and 8 bases from J, the gap between germline ends came to 16 bases. CDR1 and CDR2 from the germline V gene are SQVTM and ANQGSEA. The CDR3 reads CSVRGGARGYTF. CDR3 bases: TGCAGCGTCAGAGGGGGGGCGAGGGGCTACACCTTC.

In this sample, this clone turned up a few times. CDR3 DNA: TGTGCCAGCAGCGAGCAGGACAATGAGCAGTTCTTC. Translating gives CASSEQDNEQFF. This chain joins TRBV5-6 and TRBJ2-1; D ambiguous. Germline V CDR1 and CDR2: SGHDT, YYEEEE. Trimming cost V 4 bases and J 5 bases, with 7 bases left between them. CDR3 length equals 12 residues.

This chain links TRBV6-5 with TRBJ2-7; 7 positions match TRBD1. Germline V gene sequence: CDR1 MNHEY, CDR2 SVGAGI. V gave up 6 bases and J gave up 3 bases; unmatched junction bases: 11. This CDR3 is 15 amino acids long. Here the CDR3 DNA reads TGTGCCAGCAGGGGCAGTCCGGGACAGTTCTACGAGCAGTACTTC. Amino acids: CASRGSPGQFYEQYF.

J is TRBJ2-5 and V is TRBV4-3; 9 nucleotides agree with TRBD2. V shed 4 bases and J 5 bases; nucleotides not matched to a gene: 5. The CDR3 has 14 residues. CDR1 and CDR2 (germline): LGHNA, YSLEER. The CDR3 DNA reads TGCGCCAGCAGCCCAGCGGGGGGCCGGGAGACCCAGTACTTC. Protein sequence: CASSPAGGRETQYF.